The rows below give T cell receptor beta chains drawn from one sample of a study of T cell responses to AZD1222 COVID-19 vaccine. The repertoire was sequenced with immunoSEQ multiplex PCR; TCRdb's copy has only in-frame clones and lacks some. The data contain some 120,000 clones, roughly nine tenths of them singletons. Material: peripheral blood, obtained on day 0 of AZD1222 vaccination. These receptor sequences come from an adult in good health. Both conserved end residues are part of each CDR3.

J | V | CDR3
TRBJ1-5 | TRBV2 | CASSPSGTGFQPQHF
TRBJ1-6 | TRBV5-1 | CASSLAITAFGSPLHF
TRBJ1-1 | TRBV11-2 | CASSLVGGRAFF
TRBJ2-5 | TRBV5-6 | CASSLRRKETQYF
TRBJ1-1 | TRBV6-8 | CASNNPGAANTEAFF
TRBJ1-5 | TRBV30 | CAWRQGNQPQHF
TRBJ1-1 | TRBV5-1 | CASSGGTGGTEAFF
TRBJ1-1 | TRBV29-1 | CSVEDRRGLGNTEAFF
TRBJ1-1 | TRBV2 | CASSDLDRVNTEAFF
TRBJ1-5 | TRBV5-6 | CASSSVQSGGPQHF
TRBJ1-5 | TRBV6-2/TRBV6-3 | CASSFEGHQPQHF
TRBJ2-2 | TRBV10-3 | CAISDGQGAGELFF
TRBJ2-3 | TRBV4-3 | CASSQDQVTADTQYF
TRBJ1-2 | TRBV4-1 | CASSQPRQGGNYGYTF
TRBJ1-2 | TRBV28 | CASTSQGAGNYGYTF
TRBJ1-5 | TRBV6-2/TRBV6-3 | CASSRQNSNQPQHF
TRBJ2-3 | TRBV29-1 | CSVGRTGGRGDTQYF
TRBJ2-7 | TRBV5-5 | CASSPSGAGGARSYEQYF
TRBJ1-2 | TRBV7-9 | CASSSGTAFFHGYTF
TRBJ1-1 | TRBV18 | CASSVNGGTEAFF
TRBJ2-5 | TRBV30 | CAWAPPARRHGETQYF
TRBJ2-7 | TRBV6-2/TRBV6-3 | CASSLGRGYEQYF
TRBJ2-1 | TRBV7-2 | CASSKDRGRYEQFF
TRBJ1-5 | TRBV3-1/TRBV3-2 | CASSQSGAGNQPQHF
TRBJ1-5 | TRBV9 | CASSVVPQHF
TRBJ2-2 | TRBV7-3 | CASRRLALPGELFF
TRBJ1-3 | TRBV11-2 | CASSSMTSRGNTIYF
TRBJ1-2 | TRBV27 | CASSLGGAYYGYTF
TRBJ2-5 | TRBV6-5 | CASSQTGTPKETQYF
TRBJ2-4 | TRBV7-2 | CASSFPGATTQNIQYF
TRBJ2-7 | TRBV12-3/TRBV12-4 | CASSRQGWEQYF
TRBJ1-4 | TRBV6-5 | CASSYSRQGNEKLFF
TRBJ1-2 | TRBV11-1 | CASSLLRGPYGYTF
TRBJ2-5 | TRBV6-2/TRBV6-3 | CASSYRRGRETQYF
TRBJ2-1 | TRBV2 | CASSDRASYNEQFF
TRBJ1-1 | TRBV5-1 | CASSLDRGRTEAFF
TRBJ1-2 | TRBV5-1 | CASSPASAGNYGYTF
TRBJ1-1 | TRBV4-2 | CASSQPPRTGPIAFF
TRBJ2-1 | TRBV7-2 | CASSSQGNEQFF
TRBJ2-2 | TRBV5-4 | CASSLPTVALGLTNTGELFF
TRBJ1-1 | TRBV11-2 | CASSLTRASEAFF
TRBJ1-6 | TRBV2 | CASSDLLGALSPLHF
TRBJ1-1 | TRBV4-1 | CASSPVGGEGTEAFF
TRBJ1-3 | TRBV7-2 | CASSSERNTIYF
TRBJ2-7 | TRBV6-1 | CASSELAGGRYEQYF
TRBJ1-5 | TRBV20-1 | CSASGGGNQPQHF
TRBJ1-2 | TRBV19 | CASSAVYGYTF
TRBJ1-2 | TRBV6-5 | CASSYQAGTGNGYTF
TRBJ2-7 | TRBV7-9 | CASSLSARQGGSSYEQYF
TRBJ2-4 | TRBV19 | CASRLAGLAKNIQYF